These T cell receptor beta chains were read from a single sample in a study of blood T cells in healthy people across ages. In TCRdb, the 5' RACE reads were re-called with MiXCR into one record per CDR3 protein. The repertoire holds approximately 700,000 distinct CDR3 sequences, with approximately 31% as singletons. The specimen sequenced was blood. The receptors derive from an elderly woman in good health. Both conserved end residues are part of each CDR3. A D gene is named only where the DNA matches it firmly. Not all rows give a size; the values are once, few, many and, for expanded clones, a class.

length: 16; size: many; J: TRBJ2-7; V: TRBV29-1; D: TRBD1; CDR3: CSVSSTGTGVSYEQYF; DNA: TGCAGCGTTTCTTCAACCGGGACAGGGGTGTCCTACGAGCAGTACTTC
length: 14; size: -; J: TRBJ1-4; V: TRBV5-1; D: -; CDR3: CASSSSGDGEKLFF; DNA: TGCGCCAGCAGCTCCTCAGGGGACGGTGAAAAACTGTTTTTT
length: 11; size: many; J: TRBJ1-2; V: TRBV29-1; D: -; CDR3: CSVGTGQGYTF; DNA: TGCAGCGTCGGGACTGGGCAAGGCTACACCTTC
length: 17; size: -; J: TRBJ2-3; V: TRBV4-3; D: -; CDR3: CVSSQGSPRTINEKLYF; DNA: TGCGTCAGCAGCCAAGGAAGTCCACGGACGATTAATGAAAAACTGTATTTT
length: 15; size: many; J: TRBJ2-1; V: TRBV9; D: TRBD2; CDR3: CASSTVIAGGDEQFF; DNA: TGTGCCAGCAGCACAGTGATAGCGGGGGGTGATGAGCAGTTCTTC
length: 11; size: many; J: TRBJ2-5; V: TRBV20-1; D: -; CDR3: CSAREGGPQYF; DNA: TGCAGTGCTAGAGAAGGAGGCCCCCAGTACTTC
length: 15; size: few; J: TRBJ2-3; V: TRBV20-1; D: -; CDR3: CSARVLLDVRNTQYF; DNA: TGCAGTGCTAGAGTGTTACTAGACGTGAGGAATACGCAGTATTTT
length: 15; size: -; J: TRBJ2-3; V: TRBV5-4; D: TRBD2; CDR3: CASRSTSGSTDTQYF; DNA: TGTGCCAGCAGGTCTACTAGCGGGAGCACAGATACGCAGTATTTT
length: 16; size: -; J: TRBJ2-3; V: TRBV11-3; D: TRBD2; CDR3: CASSLGTSEGSDTQYF; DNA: TGTGCCAGCAGCTTAGGGACTAGCGAGGGTTCCGATACGCAGTATTTT
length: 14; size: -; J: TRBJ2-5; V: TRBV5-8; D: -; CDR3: CTSSLAHSRGTQYF; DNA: TGTACCAGCAGCTTGGCTCACTCCCGGGGGACCCAGTACTTC
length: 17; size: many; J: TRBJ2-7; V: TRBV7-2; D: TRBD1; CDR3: CASSLASQGVAAYEQYF; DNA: TGTGCCAGCAGCTTAGCGAGTCAGGGGGTCGCTGCCTACGAGCAGTACTTC